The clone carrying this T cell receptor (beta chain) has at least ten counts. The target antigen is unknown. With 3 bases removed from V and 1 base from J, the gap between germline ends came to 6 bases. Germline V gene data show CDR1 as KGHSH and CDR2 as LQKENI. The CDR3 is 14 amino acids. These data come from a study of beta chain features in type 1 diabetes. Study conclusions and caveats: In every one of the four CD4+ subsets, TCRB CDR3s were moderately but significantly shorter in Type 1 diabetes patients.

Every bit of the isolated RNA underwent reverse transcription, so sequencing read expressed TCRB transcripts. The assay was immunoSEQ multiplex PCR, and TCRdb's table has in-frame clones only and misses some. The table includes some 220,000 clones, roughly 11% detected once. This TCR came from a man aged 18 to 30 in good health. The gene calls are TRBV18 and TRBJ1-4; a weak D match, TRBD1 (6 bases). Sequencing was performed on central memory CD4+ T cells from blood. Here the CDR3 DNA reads TGTGCCAGCTCACCGGACAGAACTAATGAAAAACTGTTTTTT. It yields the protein CASSPDRTNEKLFF. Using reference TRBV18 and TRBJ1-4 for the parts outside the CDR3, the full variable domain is NAGVMQNPRHLVRRRGQEARLRCSPMKGHSHVYWYRQLPEEGLKFMVYLQKENIIDESGMPKERFSAEFPKEGPSILRIQQVVRGDSAAYFCASSPDRTNEKLFFGSGTQLSVL.